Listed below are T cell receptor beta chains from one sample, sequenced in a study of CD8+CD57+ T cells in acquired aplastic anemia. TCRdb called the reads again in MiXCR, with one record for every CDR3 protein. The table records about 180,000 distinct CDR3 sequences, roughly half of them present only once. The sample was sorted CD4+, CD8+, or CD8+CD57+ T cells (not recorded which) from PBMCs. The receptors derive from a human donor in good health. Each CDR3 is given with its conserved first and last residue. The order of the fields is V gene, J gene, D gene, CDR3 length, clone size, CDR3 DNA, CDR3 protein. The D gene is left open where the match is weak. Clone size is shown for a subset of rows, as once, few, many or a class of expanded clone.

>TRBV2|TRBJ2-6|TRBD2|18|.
TGTGCCAGCAGTGAGACTAGCGGGGCTTTCTCTGGGGCCAACGTCCTGACTTTC
CASSETSGAFSGANVLTF
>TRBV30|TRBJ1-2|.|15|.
TGTGCCTGGAGTGTAAACGCGAGGAGGGCCGGTGGCTACACCTTC
CAWSVNARRAGGYTF
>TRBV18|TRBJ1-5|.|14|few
TGTGCCAGCTCACCACCGGGCAGCCCCCAGTCCCAGCATTTT
CASSPPGSPQSQHF
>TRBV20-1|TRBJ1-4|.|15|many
TGCAGTGCTAGTCCCCGCCTGGGGGTTAATGAAAAACTGTTTTTT
CSASPRLGVNEKLFF
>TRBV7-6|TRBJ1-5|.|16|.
TGTGCCAGCAGCCTAGGCGGGGGAATCGGCAATCAGCCCCAGCATTTT
CASSLGGGIGNQPQHF
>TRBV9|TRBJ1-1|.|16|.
TGTGCCAGCAGCGTAGAGGGAGGGTGGGACGGCACTGAAGCTTTCTTT
CASSVEGGWDGTEAFF
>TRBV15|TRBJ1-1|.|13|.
TGTGCCACCAGCAGAGCGCTGAACACTGAAGCTTTCTTT
CATSRALNTEAFF
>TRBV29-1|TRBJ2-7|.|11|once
TGCAGCGGGGGCCAGGGTCTCGAGCAGTACTTC
CSGGQGLEQYF
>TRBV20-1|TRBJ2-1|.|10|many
TGCAGTGCTAGAGACAATGAGCAGTTCTTC
CSARDNEQFF
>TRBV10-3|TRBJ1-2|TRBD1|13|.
TGTGCCACCAACCCGACAGGGGGCTATGGCTACACCTTC
CATNPTGGYGYTF
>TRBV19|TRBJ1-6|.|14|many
TGTGCCAGTAGTATAGATCCATATAATTCACCCCTCCACTTT
CASSIDPYNSPLHF
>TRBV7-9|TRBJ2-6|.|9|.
TGTGCCAGCAGCTTACCCTTGACTTTC
CASSLPLTF
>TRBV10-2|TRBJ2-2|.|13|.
TGCGCCACCGTCCCCGTCGGCACCGGGGGGCTGTTTTTT
CATVPVGTGGLFF
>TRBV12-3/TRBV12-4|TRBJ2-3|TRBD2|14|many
TGTGCCAGCAGCCGAGCGGGAGGTGGAGATACGCAGTATTTT
CASSRAGGGDTQYF
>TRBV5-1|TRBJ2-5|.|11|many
TGTGCCAGCAGCTTCCGGGAGACCCAGTACTTC
CASSFRETQYF
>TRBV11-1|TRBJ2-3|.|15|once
TGTGCCAGCAGCTTAGGGGATTCAGCGGGCAGATCGCAGTATTTT
CASSLGDSAGRSQYF
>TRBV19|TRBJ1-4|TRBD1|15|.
TGTGCCAGTAGTACACAGGGGGCGGCTAATGAAAAACTGTTTTTT
CASSTQGAANEKLFF
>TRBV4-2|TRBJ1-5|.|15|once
TGTGCCAGCAGCCCAGAAGGGGGGCGCGGTCAGCCCCAGCATTTT
CASSPEGGRGQPQHF
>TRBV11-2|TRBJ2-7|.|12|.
TGTGCCAGCAGCTTGGAAGTACACGAGCAGTACTTC
CASSLEVHEQYF
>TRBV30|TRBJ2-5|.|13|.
TGTGCCCTAACCCCAGGTTCCAGTGAGACCCAGTACTTC
CALTPGSSETQYF
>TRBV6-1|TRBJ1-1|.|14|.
TGTGCCAGCAGTGCAAGGACAGCGAACACTGAAGCTTTCTTT
CASSARTANTEAFF
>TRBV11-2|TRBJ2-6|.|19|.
TGTGCCAGCGGCTTAGATCTATTGGGGCGATCGACTGGGGCCAACGTCCTGACTTTC
CASGLDLLGRSTGANVLTF
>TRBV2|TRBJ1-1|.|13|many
TGTGCCAGCAGTGCCCCCCTAAACACTGAAGCTTTCTTT
CASSAPLNTEAFF
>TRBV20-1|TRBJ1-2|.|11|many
TGCAGTGCCCCTGAACCGTATGGCTACACCTTC
CSAPEPYGYTF
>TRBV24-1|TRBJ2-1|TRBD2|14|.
TGTGCCACCATAGGACTAGCGGGAGTTGGAGAGCAGTTCTTC
CATIGLAGVGEQFF
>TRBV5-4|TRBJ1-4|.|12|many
TGTGCCAGCAGTTTTGGACAGGAAAAACTGTTTTTT
CASSFGQEKLFF
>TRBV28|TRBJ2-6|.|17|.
TGTGCCAGCAGTTCAACCCTTCTAGCTGCGGGGGCCAACGTCCTGACTTTC
CASSSTLLAAGANVLTF
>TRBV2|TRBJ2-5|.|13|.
TGTGCCAGCAGCAGGGTTAGCGTGGAGACCCAGTACTTC
CASSRVSVETQYF
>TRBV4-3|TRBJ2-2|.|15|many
TGCGCCAGCAGCCAAGATATCTCACCCACCGGGGAGCTGTTTTTT
CASSQDISPTGELFF
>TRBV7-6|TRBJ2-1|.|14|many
TGTGCCAGCATAAACGGGAGCTCCTACAATGAGCAGTTCTTC
CASINGSSYNEQFF
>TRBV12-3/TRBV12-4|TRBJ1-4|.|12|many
TGTGCCAGCAGTTGGGGGTTGGGAAAACTGTTTTTT
CASSWGLGKLFF
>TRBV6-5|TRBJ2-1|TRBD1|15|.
TGTGCCAGCCGTTACTCGAACAGGGGCTACAATGAGCAGTTCTTC
CASRYSNRGYNEQFF
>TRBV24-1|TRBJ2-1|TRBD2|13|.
TGTGCCACCAGCGGGGGGGGTACCAATGAGCAGCTCTTC
CATSGGGTNEQLF
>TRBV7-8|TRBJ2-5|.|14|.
TGTGCCAGCAGCTCGCCGACAGGCGAAGAGACCCAGTACTTC
CASSSPTGEETQYF
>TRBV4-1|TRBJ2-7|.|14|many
TGCGCCAGCAGCCAAGAAGGAAATTCCTACGAGCAGTACTTC
CASSQEGNSYEQYF
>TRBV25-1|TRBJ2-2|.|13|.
TGTGCCAGCACGGTGAAAGGAGGGGGGGAGCTGTTTTTT
CASTVKGGGELFF
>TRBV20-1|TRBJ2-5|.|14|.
TGCAGTGCTAGAGACGGCTTAGGAAGGGGGACCCAGTACTTC
CSARDGLGRGTQYF
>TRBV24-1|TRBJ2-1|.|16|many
TGTGCCACCAGTGACCCAACTGGACGCTCCTACAATGAGCAGTTCTTC
CATSDPTGRSYNEQFF
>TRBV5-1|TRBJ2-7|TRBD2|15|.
TGCGCCAGCAGCTTGGTCGGCGGGGGCTCCTACGAGCAGTACTTC
CASSLVGGGSYEQYF
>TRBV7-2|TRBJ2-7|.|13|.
TGTGCCAGCTCACCCCTGGGCCGCTACGAGCAGTACTTC
CASSPLGRYEQYF
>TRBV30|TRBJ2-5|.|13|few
TGTGCCTGGAGTGTTAGCAGTCAAGAGACCCAGTACTTC
CAWSVSSQETQYF
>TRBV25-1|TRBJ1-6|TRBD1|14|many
TGTGCCAGCAGTGGGACAGGGGGTAATTCACCCCTCCACTTT
CASSGTGGNSPLHF
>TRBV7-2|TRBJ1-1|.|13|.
TGTGCCAGCAGCTATACAGAGAACACTGAAGCTTTCTTT
CASSYTENTEAFF
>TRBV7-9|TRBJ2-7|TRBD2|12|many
TGTGCCAGCAGCTGGGGGGGGGGCGAGCAGTACTTC
CASSWGGGEQYF
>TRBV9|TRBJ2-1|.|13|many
TGTGCCAGCAGTGACTATTTCCGGGGACAGCAGTTCTTC
CASSDYFRGQQFF
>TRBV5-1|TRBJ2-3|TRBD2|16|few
TGCGCCAGCAGCCTGGATGGGACTACGTTCACAGATACGCAGTATTTT
CASSLDGTTFTDTQYF
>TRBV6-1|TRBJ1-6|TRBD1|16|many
TGTGCCAGCAGCCCCCGGGACAGGGGGCCTGCCGCACCCCTCCACTTT
CASSPRDRGPAAPLHF
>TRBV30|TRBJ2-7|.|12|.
TGTGCCTGGAGTGCCTGGGACTCCGAGCAGTACTTC
CAWSAWDSEQYF
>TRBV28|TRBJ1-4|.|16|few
TGTGCCAGCAGTTTCCGGGGGGCGCCCACTAATGAAAAACTGTTTTTT
CASSFRGAPTNEKLFF
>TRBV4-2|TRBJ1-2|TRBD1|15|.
TGTGCCAGCAGCCAAGCAGGGACAGGGGGGGATGGCTACACCTTC
CASSQAGTGGDGYTF
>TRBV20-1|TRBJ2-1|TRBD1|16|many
TGCAGTGCTCCCCGGGACAGGGACCCATTTATCAATGAGCAGTTCTTC
CSAPRDRDPFINEQFF
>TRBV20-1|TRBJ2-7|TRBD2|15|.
TGCAGTGCTAGTGGACTAGCGGGAGTCCCCTACGAGCAGTACTTC
CSASGLAGVPYEQYF